The 8 T cell receptor beta chains below were found in one sample sequenced in a study of CD8+ T cells in alopecia areata. cDNA prepared by RNA extraction and subsequent reverse transcription served as the template for sequencing. Method: immunoSEQ multiplex PCR; TCRdb's copy keeps in-frame clones and lacks some. Counted here are about 160,000 clones, more than 75% occurring once; the ten biggest clones make up about 15%. This material consisted of CD8+ T cells sorted from blood, taken at week 0. The receptors were sampled from a human donor with alopecia areata.

The CDR3 loop is CASSQASGLAGDYEQYF. For the CDR3, the DNA is TGCGCCAGCAGCCAAGCTTCGGGCCTAGCGGGGGATTACGAGCAGTACTTC. The chain joins TRBV4-1 to TRBJ2-7; 10 bases are a match to TRBD2. CDR3 length: 17 residues. V gave up 1 base and J gave up 4 bases; unmatched junction bases: 10. CDR1 and CDR2 from the germline V gene are MGHRA and YSYEKL.

The rearrangement links TRBV15 to TRBJ1-6; no clear D. Germline CDR1 LNHNV, CDR2 YYDKDF (reference sequence). CDR3 length: 14 residues. V lost 4 bases, J lost 0 bases, and 4 bases lay in between. The CDR3 is CATSKSSYNSPLHF. CDR3 sequence (DNA): TGTGCCACCAGCAAAAGCTCCTATAATTCACCCCTCCACTTT. Full variable domain (rest looked up from reference TRBV15 and TRBJ1-6): DAMVIQNPRYQVTQFGKPVTLSCSQTLNHNVMYWYQQKSSQAPKLLFHYYDKDFNNEADTPDNFQSRRPNTSFCFLDIRSPGLGDTAMYLCATSKSSYNSPLHFGNGTRLTVT.

The V call is TRBV14, the J call TRBJ2-7; 11 positions agree with TRBD1. The CDR3 runs to 14 residues. The germline V gene encodes CDR1 SGHDN and CDR2 FVKESK. V was clipped by 3 bases and J by 6 bases; unmatched bases: 4. CDR3 bases: TGTGCCAGCAGCCAGGGACAGGGGGACGGCGAGCAGTACTTC. Protein sequence: CASSQGQGDGEQYF.

The chain links TRBV7-9 to TRBJ2-7; 10 nucleotides agree with TRBD1. V shed 5 bases and J 3 bases; nucleotides not matched to a gene: 7. The CDR3 is made up of 15 amino acids. CDR1 is SEHNR and CDR2 is FQNEAQ in the germline V gene (reference sequence). In DNA, the CDR3 is TGTGCCAGCAGCCCCGGGGGACAGGGGAGCTACGAGCAGTACTTC. This translates into CASSPGGQGSYEQYF.

The rearrangement uses TRBV19 and TRBJ2-2; D gene unclear. The CDR3 loop spans 17 amino acids. Germline-derived CDR1 and CDR2 are LNHDA and SQIVND (reference sequence). Trimming pared 9 bases from V and 2 bases from J, leaving 22 bases between. CDR3 nucleotide sequence: TGTGCCAGCCAAGTGGAGACGGTAGTAAAAAACACCGGGGAGCTGTTTTTT. Translating it yields CASQVETVVKNTGELFF.

The rearrangement uses TRBV29-1 and TRBJ2-3; 13 bases fit TRBD2. V shed 6 bases and J 6 bases; nucleotides not matched to a gene: 12. CDR3 length: 16 residues. CDR1 is SQVTM and CDR2 is ANQGSEA in the germline V gene. The CDR3 reads CSVAGLAGHQGDTQYF. The CDR3 bases are TGCAGCGTGGCGGGACTAGCGGGGCACCAGGGGGATACGCAGTATTTT.

V and J are TRBV9 and TRBJ2-2; 7 nucleotides match TRBD1. The trim removed 4 bases at V and 0 bases at J, leaving 3 bases unmatched. Germline V lookup: CDR1 SGDLS, CDR2 YYNGEE. This CDR3 region has 15 residues. As DNA, the CDR3 is TGTGCCAGCAGCCAAGGGACAGCGAACACCGGGGAGCTGTTTTTT. Its protein is CASSQGTANTGELFF.

The rearrangement links TRBV6-1 to TRBJ2-3; 8 nucleotides match TRBD2. The CDR3 loop spans 14 amino acids. The germline V gene encodes CDR1 MNHNS and CDR2 SASEGT. After removal of 6 bases from V and 1 base from J, the junction contained 3 bases not matched to a gene. The CDR3 DNA reads TGTGCCAGCAGCCCGGGACTAGGCACAGATACGCAGTATTTT. Translation gives CASSPGLGTDTQYF.